Shown below are 21 T cell receptor beta chains from a single sample sequenced in a study of blood T cell repertoires in COVID-19. Method: immunoSEQ multiplex PCR; TCRdb's copy keeps in-frame clones and lacks some. The sample has over 150,000 clones, 75% to 85% seen once; the top ten hold 9.5% to 13%. Sequencing was carried out using peripheral blood. These receptors came from a woman aged 55-70 years with COVID-19, enrolled during active disease.

The V gene is TRBV15, the J gene TRBJ2-1; weak D call: TRBD2 (5 bases). The CDR3 is 14 residues long. Germline CDR1 LNHNV, CDR2 YYDKDF (reference sequence). The V end lost 9 bases, the J end lost 0 bases, and 12 bases lay between the germline ends. The CDR3 loop reads CATSTGSSYNEQFF. The CDR3 DNA sequence: TGTGCCACTAGTACGGGGAGCTCCTACAATGAGCAGTTCTTC.

The rearrangement uses TRBV5-1 and TRBJ1-2, with D uncertain. The CDR3 runs to 15 residues. CDR1 and CDR2 from the germline V gene are SGHRS and YFSETQ. The V end lost 4 bases, the J end lost 6 bases, and 19 bases lay between the germline ends. The CDR3 region is CASSPRGLLGDGYTF. In nucleotides, the CDR3 is TGCGCCAGCAGCCCGCGAGGGCTTCTCGGTGATGGCTACACCTTC.

The rearrangement links TRBV3-1 (or the pseudogene TRBV3-2) to TRBJ1-5; D is ambiguous. Germline CDR1 LGHDT, CDR2 YNNKEL (reference sequence). The CDR3 is 15 amino acids. Trimming removed 0 bases from V and 3 bases from J, with 9 bases in between. The CDR3, as DNA: TGTGCCAGCAGCCAAGACCCCGACTCCAATCAGCCCCAGCATTTT. Protein: CASSQDPDSNQPQHF.

Of note for this clone: Different DNA sequences within this sample yield the same CDR3. This chain links TRBV6-5 with TRBJ1-2, with TRBD1 identical over 7 bases. The trim removed 6 bases at V and 3 bases at J, leaving 4 bases unmatched. CDR3 size: 13 residues. Per the germline V gene, CDR1 is MNHEY and CDR2 is SVGAGI. The CDR3 DNA reads as TGTGCCAGCAGGAGGGGGCAGGACTATGGCTACACCTTC. Translated: CASRRGQDYGYTF.

Many counts were recorded for this clone. The chain is built from TRBV3-1 (or the pseudogene TRBV3-2) and TRBJ2-7; 9 positions agree with TRBD2. CDR3 length equals 15 residues. V lost 0 bases and J lost 6; bases outside the gene matches: 6. CDR1 and CDR2 from the germline V gene are LGHDT and YNNKEL (reference sequence). The CDR3: CASSQDSGLAFEQYF. Here the CDR3 DNA reads TGTGCCAGCAGCCAAGATTCTGGACTAGCGTTCGAGCAGTACTTC.

The chain is built from TRBV19 and TRBJ1-2; no reliable D call. CDR1 and CDR2 (germline): LNHDA, SQIVND (reference sequence). V lost 11 bases and J lost 7, with 17 bases in between. The CDR3 contains 12 residues. The CDR3 protein is CAGLRVDGGYTF. The CDR3 nucleotides are TGTGCCGGCCTCCGGGTTGATGGTGGCTACACCTTC.

The chain has TRBV5-1 and TRBJ2-2, with D maybe TRBD1 (7 bases). The CDR3 is made up of 16 amino acids. From germline, CDR1 is SGHRS and CDR2 YFSETQ. V was shortened by 1 base and J by 5 bases, with 15 bases between the two germline ends. CDR3 sequence: CASSLRGLEGTGELFF. CDR3 nucleotides: TGCGCCAGCAGCTTGAGGGGGCTGGAGGGGACCGGGGAGCTGTTTTTT.

The chain recombines TRBV7-6 with TRBJ2-6; possibly TRBD1 for D (6 bases). CDR3 length: 18 amino acids. Trimming removed 3 bases from V and 1 base from J, with 16 bases in between. Germline lookup yields CDR1 SGHVS and CDR2 FNYEAQ. CDR3 nucleotide sequence: TGTGCCAGCAGCTTGACAGGAAAAAAGGTGTCTGGGGCCAACGTCCTGACTTTC. It translates to CASSLTGKKVSGANVLTF.

J is TRBJ1-1 and V is TRBV7-3; the D gene is possibly TRBD1 (6 bases). Trimming cost V 1 base and J 1 base, with 10 bases left between them. This CDR3 has 15 residues. Germline CDR1 SGHTA, CDR2 FQGTGA. The CDR3 sequence is CASSLRAGENTEAFF. The DNA for the CDR3 is TGTGCCAGCAGCTTAAGGGCAGGGGAGAACACTGAAGCTTTCTTT. Full variable domain (remainder filled in from reference TRBV7-3 and TRBJ1-1): GAGVSQTPSNKVTEKGKYVELRCDPISGHTALYWYRQSLGQGPEFLIYFQGTGAADDSGLPNDRFFAVRPEGSVSTLKIQRTERGDSAVYLCASSLRAGENTEAFFGQGTRLTVV.

As concerns this clone: Other DNA sequences in the same sample also yield this CDR3. The chain carries TRBV5-1 and TRBJ1-5, with D possibly TRBD1 on 6 matching bases. The V end lost 0 bases, the J end lost 4 bases, and 11 bases lay between the germline ends. The CDR3 is 15 amino acids. CDR1 and CDR2 (germline): SGHRS, YFSETQ. The CDR3, as DNA: TGCGCCAGCAGCTTGGGAGGACAGTCAAATCAGCCCCAGCATTTT. Protein product: CASSLGGQSNQPQHF.

The chain is built from TRBV7-6 and TRBJ1-4; tentative D call: TRBD1 (6 bases). Germline V gene lookup returns CDR1 SGHVS and CDR2 FNYEAQ. This CDR3 has 14 residues. V was trimmed by 3 bases and J by 6 bases, leaving 11 bases between them. CDR3 nucleotides: TGTGCCAGCAGCTTGGGGGCGCGGGATGAAAAACTGTTTTTT. It specifies CASSLGARDEKLFF.

This clone was seen a single time. The chain combines TRBV15 with TRBJ2-7; TRBD2 might be the D (5 bases). Germline CDR1 LNHNV, CDR2 YYDKDF (reference sequence). Trimming shortened V by 5 bases and J by 4 bases, and 12 bases separated the two germline ends. This CDR3 comprises 13 residues. The CDR3 spells CATSPRLNYEQYF. The CDR3 coding sequence is TGTGCCACCAGCCCGCGACTAAATTACGAGCAGTACTTC.

V usage is TRBV5-6 and J usage is TRBJ1-2; D remains unclear. Germline lookup yields CDR1 SGHDT and CDR2 YYEEEE. Trimming pared 4 bases from V and 5 bases from J, leaving 9 bases between. CDR3 size: 12 residues. In DNA form, the CDR3 reads TGTGCCAGCAGCCTCGAACATTATGGCTACACCTTC. It encodes CASSLEHYGYTF. Full variable domain (remainder filled in from reference TRBV5-6 and TRBJ1-2): DAGVTQSPTHLIKTRGQQVTLRCSPKSGHDTVSWYQQALGQGPQFIFQYYEEEERQRGNFPDRFSGHQFPNYSSELNVNALLLGDSALYLCASSLEHYGYTFGSGTRLTVV.

V and J are TRBV3-1 (or the pseudogene TRBV3-2) and TRBJ1-5, with a weak D call TRBD1 (6 bases). The CDR3 contains 17 residues. Trimming shortened V by 0 bases and J by 3 bases, and 15 bases separated the two germline ends. Germline CDR1 reads LGHDT; CDR2 reads YNNKEL (reference sequence). The CDR3 protein is CASSQEPTGIYNQPQHF. As DNA, the CDR3 is TGTGCCAGCAGCCAAGAACCGACAGGCATATACAATCAGCCCCAGCATTTT.

This sequence joins TRBV11-3 and TRBJ2-1, with D perhaps matching TRBD1 (6 bases). The CDR3 is made up of 17 amino acids. Germline loops: CDR1 SGHNT, CDR2 YENEEA. Trimming pared 1 base from V and 0 bases from J, leaving 13 bases between. The CDR3 spells CASSLAGQLTSYNEQFF. The CDR3 nucleotides are TGTGCCAGCAGCTTAGCCGGACAGCTTACCTCCTACAATGAGCAGTTCTTC.

This chain connects TRBV7-9 to TRBJ2-7; perhaps TRBD2 as D (5 bases). Trimming shortened V by 5 bases and J by 0 bases, and 17 bases separated the two germline ends. CDR3 size: 16 residues. Germline V gives CDR1 SEHNR, CDR2 FQNEAQ (reference sequence). DNA for the CDR3: TGTGCCAGCAGCCCTTTTGGCGGGTTGAGCTCCTACGAGCAGTACTTC. Amino acids: CASSPFGGLSSYEQYF.

The rearrangement links TRBV19 to TRBJ2-7; D perhaps matches TRBD1 (6 bases). V shed 5 bases and J shed 13 bases, with 24 bases lying between them. CDR3 length: 14 residues. CDR1 is LNHDA and CDR2 is SQIVND in the germline V gene (reference sequence). The CDR3, as DNA: TGTGCCAGTAGTCCGTCTGGGCCAACTCAGGGGATCTACTTC. This codes for CASSPSGPTQGIYF.

This clone was found a few times. The V and J genes are TRBV11-2 and TRBJ1-1, with TRBD1 matching 8 bases. With V trimmed by 5 bases and J by 3 bases, 2 bases remained unmatched. The germline CDR1 and CDR2 sequences are SGHAT and FQNNGV. This CDR3 spans 13 amino acids. CDR3 DNA: TGTGCCAGCAGCCCGGACAGGGACACTGAAGCTTTCTTT. Translation gives CASSPDRDTEAFF.

The rearrangement uses TRBV19 and TRBJ2-7; 9 bases are a match to TRBD1. The CDR3 runs 15 residues. Germline values: CDR1 LNHDA, CDR2 SQIVND (reference sequence). Trimming at V came to 4 bases and at J to 2 bases, leaving 6 bases not matched to a gene. CDR3: CASSKTGTGTYEQYF. CDR3 coding DNA: TGTGCCAGTAGTAAAACCGGGACAGGGACCTACGAGCAGTACTTC.

The chain employs TRBV27 and TRBJ1-2; 8 bases map to TRBD1. Per germline, CDR1 MNHEY and CDR2 SMNVEV (reference sequence). The CDR3 runs 15 residues. The junction had 3 bases not matched to a gene; V was cut back by 0 bases and J by 3 bases. CDR3 sequence (DNA): TGTGCCAGCAGTTTATCAGGACAGGGCGACTATGGCTACACCTTC. Amino acid sequence: CASSLSGQGDYGYTF.

V is TRBV5-1 and J is TRBJ2-4, with a tentative D call TRBD2 (6 bases). V lost 4 bases and J 7 bases, leaving 12 bases between the germline ends. The length of the CDR3 is 13 residues. The germline gives CDR1 SGHRS, CDR2 YFSETQ. CDR3 DNA: TGCGCCAGCAGCGGGGGACTTCGGAACATTCAGTACTTC. Its translation is CASSGGLRNIQYF.